Here is one T cell receptor beta chain with its context. Its antigen is not identified. Cultured CD4+ T-cell DNA underwent Oncomine TCR Beta short-read sequencing. Genomic DNA from cultured CD4+ T cells was extracted. TCRdb independently ran MiXCR on the PCR reads; one entry per CDR3 protein. The table records 7,000 or so distinct CDR3 sequences, around 41% of them present only once. This entry belongs to a study of vaccination and CD4 T cells after COVID-19. Across the whole study: Either a CEFX pool, an HIV-1 Nef pool, or no peptide was added to control cultures.

Germline V gene sequence: CDR1 DFQATT, CDR2 SNEGSKA (reference sequence). Trimming took 3 bases from V and 1 from J; bases not matched to a gene: 8. The CDR3 loop spans 16 amino acids. The treatment was: roughly ten-day PBMC culture with coronavirus spike peptide pools or control peptides (ViraFEST assay). Collection of the unexposed donor's CD4+ T cells took place before the COVID-19 pandemic (2011-2018). The cultures had half their medium swapped for fresh IL-2 medium on days 3 and 7. V usage is TRBV20-1 and J usage is TRBJ2-3, with 9 bases matching TRBD2. This receptor was obtained from a human donor in good health. The sequencing input was CD4+ T cells from blood, cultured in vitro. This CDR3 reads CSASPLASGGTDTQYF. In DNA form, the CDR3 reads TGCAGTGCTAGCCCCCTCGCTAGCGGGGGCACAGATACGCAGTATTTT.